This T cell receptor beta chain was captured by sequencing in a study of response to subunit inactivated influenza vaccine. Trimming left V 6 bases short and J 8 bases short, with 10 bases between. Germline V gene data show CDR1 as SNHLY and CDR2 as FYNNEI. This CDR3 is built from 11 residues. Notes on the study in general: Every seasonal influenza vaccination brings in few new T cells, the authors suggested.

TCRdb passed the RT-PCR reads through MiXCR, listing each CDR3 protein once. The repertoire holds under 850,000 distinct CDR3 sequences, with about 18% as singletons. A remark on this clonotype: Its target is unknown.

The sequencing used PBMCs from blood, collected around 5 days after vaccination. The rearrangement joins TRBV2 to TRBJ1-2; D gene unclear. The receptor was derived from a man aged 50-60 years who received an inactivated influenza vaccine. CDR3 bases: TGTGCCAGCAGAGGGTTGAAGGGCTACACCTTC. Residues: CASRGLKGYTF.